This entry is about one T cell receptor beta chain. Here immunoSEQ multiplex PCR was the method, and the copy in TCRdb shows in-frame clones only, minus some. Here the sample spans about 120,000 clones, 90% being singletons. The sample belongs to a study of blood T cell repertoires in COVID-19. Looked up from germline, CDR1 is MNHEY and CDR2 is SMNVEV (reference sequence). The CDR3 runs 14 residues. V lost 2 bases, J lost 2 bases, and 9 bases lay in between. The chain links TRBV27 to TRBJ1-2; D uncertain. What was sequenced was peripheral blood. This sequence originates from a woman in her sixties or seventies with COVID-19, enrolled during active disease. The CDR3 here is CASSLNTGNYGYTF. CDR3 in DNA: TGTGCCAGCAGTTTAAATACGGGAAACTATGGCTACACCTTC.